What follows are 32 T cell receptor beta chains derived from one specimen sequenced in a study of low-dose radiotherapy and immunotherapy resistance in tumors. TRAV- and TRBV-specific primers primed first-strand cDNA, covering alpha and beta chains. TCR amplification used 20 PCR cycles, a constant-region primer and a V-primer adapter. TCRdb independently ran MiXCR on the reads; one entry per CDR3 protein. Seen here are about 39,000 distinct CDR3 sequences, about 28% observed once, and the top ten hold roughly 3.5%. Time point noted: before trial treatment. The specimen was PBMCs, collected before treatment. The receptors originated from a male donor with gallbladder cancer.

This sequence joins TRBV24-1 and TRBJ2-7; 7 bases match TRBD1. The V and J ends lost 4 bases and 3 bases, in that order; junction bases with no gene match: 5. The V gene's germline CDR1 is KGHDR and CDR2 SFDVKD. The CDR3 has 14 amino acids. The CDR3 loop reads CATSDPGQFYEQYF. For the CDR3, the DNA is TGTGCCACCAGTGACCCGGGACAGTTCTACGAGCAGTACTTC.

This clonotype was picked up many times. V usage is TRBV28 and J usage is TRBJ2-4, with TRBD1 as a possible D gene (5 bases). V was pared by 4 bases and J by 0 bases, with 16 bases between. This CDR3 is built from 17 residues. The germline V gene encodes CDR1 MDHEN and CDR2 SYDVKM. CDR3 amino acids: CASSSPAGSVAKNIQYF. CDR3 in DNA: TGTGCCAGCAGTTCCCCCGCAGGGTCTGTAGCCAAAAACATTCAGTACTTC.

The genes are TRBV28 and TRBJ1-5; D might be TRBD1 (5 bases). The CDR3 contains 14 residues. The V end lost 6 bases, the J end lost 4 bases, and 13 bases lay between the germline ends. From germline, CDR1 is MDHEN and CDR2 SYDVKM. The CDR3 region is CASSGGAGNQPQHF. Written as DNA, the CDR3 is TGTGCCAGCAGCGGTGGGGCAGGTAATCAGCCCCAGCATTTT.

This chain uses TRBV7-8 with TRBJ1-1; 7 nucleotides match TRBD1. Trimming cost V 1 base and J 1 base; bases outside gene matches: 3. Germline CDR1 is SGHVS and CDR2 is FQNEAQ. The CDR3 has 15 amino acids. CDR3 protein: CASSLEGTANTEAFF. CDR3 in DNA: TGTGCCAGCAGCTTAGAGGGGACAGCGAACACTGAAGCTTTCTTT.

J is TRBJ2-7 and V is TRBV29-1; 7 bases agree with TRBD1. This CDR3 is built from 15 residues. Germline values: CDR1 SQVTM, CDR2 ANQGSEA. V trimming: 1 base; J trimming: 0 bases; junction bases outside the gene matches: 6. CDR3 sequence (DNA): TGCAGCGTTGAAGGTCGGGACAGAACCTCCTACGAGCAGTACTTC. Translation: CSVEGRDRTSYEQYF.

This clonotype is medium-sized within its sample. The chain is built from TRBV28 and TRBJ2-7, with a weak D call TRBD2 (5 bases). The germline gives CDR1 MDHEN, CDR2 SYDVKM. The length of the CDR3 is 14 residues. Trimming stripped 2 bases from V and 6 bases from J, with 14 bases between. The DNA of the CDR3 is TGTGCCAGCAGTTTAAGTGGGAGCGAGGCCGAGCAGTACTTC. Translated, it gives CASSLSGSEAEQYF. The variable domain in full, with the rest retrieved from reference TRBV28 and TRBJ2-7, is DVKVTQSSRYLVKRTGEKVFLECVQDMDHENMFWYRQDPGLGLRLIYFSYDVKMKEKGDIPEGYSVSREKKERFSLILESASTNQTSMYLCASSLSGSEAEQYFGPGTRLTVT.

In its sample, this clonotype was seen many times. DNA for the CDR3: TGTGCCAGCTCACCACCGTTGATAGCTAACTATGGCTACACCTTC. This gives the protein CASSPPLIANYGYTF. The chain recombines TRBV18 with TRBJ1-2; the D is unclear. Germline V gene sequence: CDR1 KGHSH, CDR2 LQKENI. This CDR3 spans 15 amino acids. Trimming shortened V by 0 bases and J by 0 bases, and 8 bases separated the two germline ends.

This clonotype has a count of ten or more. The chain combines TRBV7-6 with TRBJ2-7, with a possible D match to TRBD1 (6 bases). The CDR3 sequence is 14 residues long. Germline V gene sequence: CDR1 SGHVS, CDR2 FNYEAQ. Deletions cut 5 bases from V and 2 bases from J, with 13 bases between. CDR3 protein: CASSPMGATYEQYF. The CDR3 DNA reads as TGTGCCAGCAGCCCGATGGGGGCTACCTACGAGCAGTACTTC.

Concerning this clonotype: Germline and junction disagree at one end, which may indicate a read error. As DNA, the CDR3 is TGTGCCAGCATTAACAACGTGCGGGACAGCCCCTATGAGCAGTACTTC. The encoded protein is CASINNVRDSPYEQYF. The genes are TRBV2 and TRBJ2-7; possible D gene TRBD1, 7 bases. This CDR3 is 16 amino acids long. Germline CDR1 is SNHLY and CDR2 is FYNNEI.

This clonotype is labeled medium-sized. This chain joins TRBV6-2 or TRBV6-3 and TRBJ2-1; 14 positions match TRBD2. Germline V gene sequence: CDR1 MNHEY, CDR2 SVGEGT. V lost 7 bases to trimming and J lost 0 bases; unmatched junction nucleotides: 8. CDR3 length: 18 amino acids. CDR3 sequence: CASTRGLAGDLSYNEQFF. The CDR3 DNA reads as TGTGCCAGCACTAGGGGACTAGCGGGAGATCTCTCCTACAATGAGCAGTTCTTC.

This clonotype is categorized as medium-sized. The chain links TRBV6-6 to TRBJ1-2; D is unclear. V lost 5 bases and J 7 bases, leaving 17 bases between the germline ends. Germline V gene data show CDR1 as MNHNY and CDR2 as SVGAGI (reference sequence). This CDR3 spans 14 amino acids. CDR3 amino acids: CASSVALGSSGYTF. The DNA of the CDR3 is TGTGCCAGCAGTGTCGCTTTGGGAAGTAGTGGCTACACCTTC.

As concerns this clonotype: Given a far larger clone just one base away, this is likely a sequencing read error. The V call is TRBV13, the J call TRBJ1-4, with TRBD1 as a possible D gene (5 bases). Germline V gene data show CDR1 as PRHDT and CDR2 as FYEKMQ (reference sequence). The CDR3 length is 18 residues. This CDR3 is CASSPVGVGRATNEELFF. CDR3 DNA sequence: TGTGCCAGCAGCCCTGTGGGGGTGGGGCGTGCAACTAATGAAGAACTGTTTTTT.

The chain carries TRBV4-3 and TRBJ2-5; 10 bases match TRBD2. The trim removed 1 base at V and 2 bases at J, leaving 4 bases unmatched. In germline, CDR1 is LGHNA, CDR2 YSLEER. The CDR3 has 16 amino acids. CDR3 in DNA: TGCGCCAGCAGCCAAGGGGCTAGCGGGAGACAAGAGACCCAGTACTTC. Protein product: CASSQGASGRQETQYF.

This clonotype was seen ten or more times. The V gene is TRBV5-5, the J gene TRBJ2-5; 10 bases match TRBD2. This CDR3 is 18 amino acids long. The V segment lost 1 base and the J segment 5 bases; nucleotides outside the gene matches: 14. Germline CDR1 is SGHKS and CDR2 is YYEKEE (reference sequence). CDR3 nucleotide sequence: TGTGCCAGCAGCTTGTTTCCAGAGGCGAGCGGGGGGGAGGAGACCCAGTACTTC. Translation: CASSLFPEASGGEETQYF.

There are many counts of this clonotype. V gene TRBV9 combines with J gene TRBJ2-1; either TRBD1 or TRBD2 may supply D (5 bases each). From germline, CDR1 is SGDLS and CDR2 YYNGEE. V was pared by 0 bases and J by 6 bases, with 28 bases between. CDR3 length equals 20 residues. Written as DNA, the CDR3 is TGTGCCAGCAGCGTAGGAAGTTGGGACCCACGCCCCAGCCCACTCAATGAGCAGTTCTTC. This sequence encodes CASSVGSWDPRPSPLNEQFF.

This clonotype was seen ten or more times. The chain is built from TRBV20-1 and TRBJ2-5, with 8 bases aligning to TRBD2. The CDR3 runs 15 residues. In germline, CDR1 is DFQATT, CDR2 SNEGSKA (reference sequence). With V trimmed by 6 bases and J by 5 bases, 14 bases remained unmatched. The CDR3 nucleotides read TGCAGTGCGTCGAGCGGGAGTATTTATTCGGAGACCCAGTACTTC. The encoded protein is CSASSGSIYSETQYF.

This clonotype was recorded many times. This chain connects TRBV7-9 to TRBJ2-7; D is unclear. Germline-derived CDR1 and CDR2 are SEHNR and FQNEAQ (reference sequence). There are 11 residues in the CDR3. V was pared by 1 base and J by 6 bases, with 4 bases between. The chain's CDR3 is CASSLVGEQYF. In DNA form, the CDR3 reads TGTGCCAGCAGCTTAGTCGGCGAGCAGTACTTC.

The V and J genes are TRBV28 and TRBJ2-3; 7 nucleotides agree with TRBD2. V gave up 7 bases and J gave up 3 bases; unmatched junction bases: 7. The length of the CDR3 is 14 residues. Germline CDR1 and CDR2: MDHEN and SYDVKM. CDR3 loop: CASTNAGGTDTQYF. The CDR3 region has the DNA TGTGCCAGCACCAACGCCGGGGGGACAGATACGCAGTATTTT.

This clonotype has a count of ten or more. V is TRBV20-1 and J is TRBJ1-4; unclear D gene. The CDR3 has 12 residues. V was clipped by 6 bases and J by 7 bases, with 12 bases between them. Germline-derived CDR1 and CDR2 are DFQATT and SNEGSKA (reference sequence). The CDR3 here is CSATWTSEKLFF. CDR3 bases: TGCAGTGCAACGTGGACGAGTGAAAAACTGTTTTTT.

This clonotype was detected ten times or more. This sequence joins TRBV9 and TRBJ2-7, with 9 nucleotides matching TRBD2. The CDR3 consists of 16 residues. Trimming removed 6 bases from V and 2 bases from J; junction bases left unmatched: 12. CDR1 is SGDLS, CDR2 YYNGEE, per germline. CDR3 region: CASTPYARGGPYEQYF. In DNA, the CDR3 is TGTGCCAGCACCCCATACGCGCGGGGGGGGCCCTACGAGCAGTACTTC.

The rearrangement joins TRBV5-4 to TRBJ2-5; D is perhaps TRBD2 (7 bases). The CDR3 contains 18 residues. V lost 2 bases and J 5 bases, leaving 25 bases between the germline ends. Germline V gene sequence: CDR1 SGHNT, CDR2 YYREEE (reference sequence). CDR3 loop: CASSLGPKGGGPLETQYF. The CDR3, as DNA: TGTGCCAGCAGCTTAGGTCCGAAGGGGGGAGGGCCGTTGGAGACCCAGTACTTC.

At least ten counts were recorded for this clonotype. The chain carries TRBV19 and TRBJ2-2; tentative D call: TRBD2 (6 bases). Germline lookup yields CDR1 LNHDA and CDR2 SQIVND (reference sequence). Trimming removed 5 bases at V and 0 bases at J, with 13 bases between. This CDR3 comprises 16 residues. CDR3 sequence (DNA): TGTGCCAGTAGTCCCCGGACTATCGCGAACACCGGGGAGCTGTTTTTT. Its translation: CASSPRTIANTGELFF.

This clonotype was recorded many times. The rearrangement links TRBV2 to TRBJ2-7; 7 nucleotides agree with TRBD1. Germline values: CDR1 SNHLY, CDR2 FYNNEI. V dropped 5 bases and J dropped 5; count of bases not matched to a gene: 9. CDR3 length equals 14 residues. CDR3 nucleotide sequence: TGTGCCAGCAGTAAGGGGGCATCAATGAACGAGCAGTACTTC. It codes for CASSKGASMNEQYF.

Turning to this clonotype: It is unclear where the CDR3 begins or ends on the DNA, so no DNA is shown, and the CDR3 is as TCRdb lists it. The chain joins TRBV28 to TRBJ1-5. Per the germline V gene, CDR1 is MDHEN and CDR2 is SYDVKM. The CDR3 totals 24 residues, both ends included. CDR3: CALGDSALYLCASSLQGGNQPQHF.

The table lists this clonotype with many counts. The V gene is TRBV5-1, the J gene TRBJ2-5; D is ambiguous. The germline CDR1 and CDR2 sequences are SGHRS and YFSETQ. The CDR3 is 14 residues long. V was trimmed by 1 base and J by 2 bases, leaving 9 bases between them. The CDR3 nucleotides read TGCGCCAGCAGCTTGATAGGAGATCAAGAGACCCAGTACTTC. Its translation: CASSLIGDQETQYF.

The V and J genes are TRBV20-1 and TRBJ2-3; 7 bases align to TRBD1. Trimming at V came to 5 bases and at J to 14 bases, leaving 10 bases not matched to a gene. CDR3 length: 11 residues. Germline V gives CDR1 DFQATT, CDR2 SNEGSKA (reference sequence). The CDR3 loop is CSALLPGQPYF. The CDR3 DNA reads TGCAGTGCTCTCCTACCGGGACAGCCGTATTTT.

This chain connects TRBV28 to TRBJ2-3; TRBD1 agrees at 8 bases. This CDR3 is built from 14 residues. With V trimmed by 4 bases and J by 5 bases, 5 bases remained unmatched. Germline V gene data show CDR1 as MDHEN and CDR2 as SYDVKM. Here the CDR3 reads CASSWDRNQDTQYF. The CDR3 bases are TGTGCCAGCAGTTGGGACAGGAATCAAGATACGCAGTATTTT.

The chain is built from TRBV6-2 or TRBV6-3 and TRBJ1-5; D gene ambiguous. This CDR3 has 15 residues. Germline CDR1 reads MNHEY; CDR2 reads SVGEGT. With 2 bases removed from V and 0 bases from J, the gap between germline ends came to 8 bases. The CDR3, as DNA: TGTGCCAGCAGTTACACCCAGTATAGCAATCAGCCCCAGCATTTT. Translation: CASSYTQYSNQPQHF.

This clonotype was detected ten times or more. The gene calls are TRBV7-9 and TRBJ1-1, with D unclear. The CDR3 sequence is 14 residues long. Trimming left V 1 base short and J 4 bases short, with 10 bases between. Germline V CDR1 and CDR2: SEHNR, FQNEAQ (reference sequence). CDR3 protein: CASSLGTATTEAFF. CDR3 DNA sequence: TGTGCCAGCAGCTTAGGGACCGCCACCACTGAAGCTTTCTTT.

This clonotype showed up just a few times. The J gene is TRBJ2-3, the V gene TRBV5-4, with TRBD2 matching 13 bases. Losses at the gene ends were 4 bases for V and 4 bases for J; bases not matched to a gene: 6. The CDR3 has 16 residues. The germline gives CDR1 SGHNT, CDR2 YYREEE (reference sequence). CDR3 protein: CASSGRTSGSSDTQYF. The CDR3 DNA reads TGTGCCAGCAGCGGACGGACTAGCGGGAGTTCAGATACGCAGTATTTT.

With regard to this clonotype: A far larger clone is one nucleotide away, so this likely arose from a read error. V is TRBV7-9 and J is TRBJ2-7; 10 bases match TRBD1. Germline lookup yields CDR1 SEHNR and CDR2 FQNEAQ (reference sequence). Unmatched junction bases numbered 4, after V lost 7 bases and J lost 1 base. The CDR3 has 14 residues. The CDR3 bases are TGTGCCAGCACGAAGGGACAGGGGTCCTACGAGCAGTACTTC. It codes for CASTKGQGSYEQYF.

This sequence joins TRBV9 and TRBJ2-7, with TRBD1 matching over 7 bases. J lost 3 bases, V lost 1 base, and 7 bases had no gene match. CDR1 is SGDLS and CDR2 is YYNGEE in the germline V gene. There are 15 residues in the CDR3. CDR3 residues: CASSVRQGRGYEQYF. CDR3 nucleotide sequence: TGTGCCAGCAGCGTAAGACAGGGAAGGGGCTACGAGCAGTACTTC. Complete variable domain (other parts from reference TRBV9 and TRBJ2-7): DSGVTQTPKHLITATGQRVTLRCSPRSGDLSVYWYQQSLDQGLQFLIQYYNGEERAKGNILERFSAQQFPDLHSELNLSSLELGDSALYFCASSVRQGRGYEQYFGPGTRLTVT.